There are many counts of the clone carrying this T cell receptor (beta chain). The antigen is undetermined. These data belong to a study of T cell repertoires in cytomegalovirus infection. General study findings and limits: Clonotype analysis showed dominance of the ex vivo response by HLA-C-restricted CMV-specific TCR beta clonotypes. Cumulative frequency (of public TCR beta family members) identified carriers of CMV plus the relevant HLA.

This CDR3 has 13 amino acids. From germline, CDR1 is LNHDA and CDR2 SQIVND (reference sequence). With 3 bases removed from V and 4 bases from J, the gap between germline ends came to 9 bases. MiXCR, applied by TCRdb to the reads, yields one record per CDR3 protein. The table shows about 76,000 distinct CDR3 sequences, with more than 3.5% occurring only once. This clonotype was obtained from a human donor in good health (CMV status not recorded). Some clones in this sample may be carry-over from other donors' samples. The sequenced sample was PBMCs. The chain employs TRBV19 and TRBJ2-5; D call uncertain. Here the CDR3 DNA reads TGTGCCAGTAGTATGATTCAAGGAGAGACCCAGTACTTC. Its translation: CASSMIQGETQYF.